The 26 T cell receptor beta chains reported below all come from one sample, sequenced in a study of cytomegalovirus exposure and HLA in healthy donors. Primers included in the PCR were 60 Vbeta and 13 Jbeta primers. The data were produced by immunoSEQ multiplex PCR, yet TCRdb's version contains in-frame clones alone and is incomplete. Of roughly 180,000 clones listed, around 75% were seen once; the top ten hold about 3%. Sample: PBMCs. The receptors originated from a male donor in good health and CMV-seronegative.

This clone was observed a handful of times. V usage is TRBV2 and J usage is TRBJ1-5; perhaps TRBD1 as D (6 bases). CDR1 and CDR2 from the germline V gene are SNHLY and FYNNEI. The CDR3 runs 15 residues. V was pared by 1 base and J by 6 bases, with 13 bases between. In nucleotides, the CDR3 is TGTGCCAGCAGTGAAGGGACAGTTGAGAGTCAGCCCCAGCATTTT. Translation: CASSEGTVESQPQHF.

The chain links TRBV6-5 to TRBJ2-3; D not certain. The CDR3 length is 13 residues. Looked up from germline, CDR1 is MNHEY and CDR2 is SVGAGI. With 6 bases removed from V and 0 bases from J, the gap between germline ends came to 7 bases. CDR3 protein: CASSQLSTDTQYF. As DNA, the CDR3 is TGTGCCAGCAGCCAACTTAGCACAGATACGCAGTATTTT.

In DNA form, the CDR3 reads TGTGCCAGCAGCTTTAGGCAGGCCTTGAACACTGAAGCTTTCTTT. This translates into CASSFRQALNTEAFF. The chain joins TRBV7-8 to TRBJ1-1; D uncertain. V dropped 3 bases and J dropped 0 bases, with 11 bases sitting between them. Germline V gene sequence: CDR1 SGHVS, CDR2 FQNEAQ. The CDR3 is 15 residues long.

This clone was seen a single time. The chain uses TRBV9 and TRBJ2-7; 10 bases fit TRBD2. The V gene's germline CDR1 is SGDLS and CDR2 YYNGEE. The CDR3 is 16 amino acids. V was clipped by 2 bases and J by 0 bases; unmatched bases: 5. Here the CDR3 reads CASSVLAGAPSYEQYF. In DNA form, the CDR3 reads TGTGCCAGCAGCGTCCTAGCGGGGGCCCCCTCCTACGAGCAGTACTTC.

This clone has a single count. This sequence joins TRBV6-5 and TRBJ1-2, with D possibly matching TRBD1 (6 bases). The V gene lost 10 bases and the J gene lost 7 bases, with 19 bases spanning the gap. The CDR3 has 13 amino acids. Germline assignment: CDR1 MNHEY and CDR2 SVGAGI. The CDR3 nucleotides are TGTGCCACCACCACGGGGGGCCTGAGTGGCTACACCTTC. This sequence encodes CATTTGGLSGYTF.

The chain links TRBV28 to TRBJ1-2, with TRBD1 identical over 8 bases. The J segment lost 8 bases and the V segment lost 4 bases, leaving 21 bases of the junction unmatched. This CDR3 spans 18 amino acids. Germline CDR1 is MDHEN and CDR2 is SYDVKM. The DNA for the CDR3 is TGTGCCAGCAGTTCCCCGGGACAGGACCCCACATGGGGGAGGGGCTACACCTTC. Amino acids: CASSSPGQDPTWGRGYTF.

The V and J genes are TRBV9 and TRBJ1-6; 7 bases agree with TRBD1. The CDR3 is 16 amino acids. With 3 bases clipped from V and 2 bases from J, the junction kept 5 bases outside the gene matches. Germline V gene sequence: CDR1 SGDLS, CDR2 YYNGEE. This CDR3 reads CASSATGVTYNSPLHF. In DNA, the CDR3 is TGTGCCAGCAGCGCCACAGGGGTAACCTATAATTCACCCCTCCACTTT.

A remark on this clone: An end of the junction does not agree with germline; a read error may underlie this. This sequence joins TRBV7-9 and TRBJ1-1; tentative D call: TRBD1 (6 bases). Germline CDR1 is SEHNR and CDR2 is FQNEAQ (reference sequence). This CDR3 comprises 15 residues. The CDR3 sequence is CSSSSPTGWITEAFF. The DNA of the CDR3 is TGTTCCAGCAGCTCCCCTACAGGGTGGATCACTGAAGCTTTCTTT.

V usage is TRBV30 and J usage is TRBJ2-5; D remains unclear. Trimming cost V 0 bases and J 5 bases, with 10 bases left between them. This CDR3 spans 13 amino acids. Germline CDR1 GTSNPN, CDR2 SVGIG (reference sequence). CDR3 DNA sequence: TGTGCCTGGAGTGTAGGTGAGGCTGAGACCCAGTACTTC. Translated, it gives CAWSVGEAETQYF. The full variable domain, its missing parts supplied by reference TRBV30 and TRBJ2-5, is SQTIHQWPATLVQPVGSPLSLECTVEGTSNPNLYWYRQAAGRGLQLLFYSVGIGQISSEVPQNLSASRPQDRQFILSSKKLLLSDSGFYLCAWSVGEAETQYFGPGTRLLVL.

The rearrangement uses TRBV10-1 and TRBJ2-1; 10 bases match TRBD2. Germline trimming cut 7 bases from V and 6 bases from J; bases unmatched to any gene: 9. This CDR3 has 15 residues. From germline, CDR1 is WNHNN and CDR2 SYGVQD (reference sequence). Written as DNA, the CDR3 is TGCGCCAGCACCAACTTAGCGGGAGGTCTCAATGAGCAGTTCTTC. Translation gives CASTNLAGGLNEQFF.

The sample holds one count of this clone. This chain uses TRBV19 with TRBJ2-3; 8 nucleotides agree with TRBD2. The V segment lost 6 bases and the J segment 1 base; nucleotides outside the gene matches: 3. Per the germline V gene, CDR1 is LNHDA and CDR2 is SQIVND (reference sequence). The CDR3 runs 14 residues. The CDR3, as DNA: TGTGCCAGTAGAACGGGAGGGGGCACAGATACGCAGTATTTT. The encoded protein is CASRTGGGTDTQYF.

The V and J genes are TRBV27 and TRBJ1-3, with 8 nucleotides matching TRBD1. V shed 5 bases, J shed 5 bases, and the junction held 11 bases outside the gene matches. CDR1 and CDR2 from the germline V gene are MNHEY and SMNVEV (reference sequence). The CDR3 has 16 residues. In DNA form, the CDR3 reads TGTGCCAGCAGTCCAACGACAGGGGAGATTAGAAACACCATATATTTT. Translating gives CASSPTTGEIRNTIYF.

The chain uses TRBV6-5 and TRBJ2-3; 8 positions agree with TRBD1. The CDR3 spans 15 residues. Unmatched junction bases numbered 13, after V lost 10 bases and J lost 4 bases. The germline gives CDR1 MNHEY, CDR2 SVGAGI. The CDR3 reads CATGMTGVNPDTQYF. The CDR3 coding sequence is TGTGCCACGGGGATGACAGGGGTTAATCCAGATACGCAGTATTTT.

This clone occurred a few times. This chain links TRBV7-2 with TRBJ2-6; D call uncertain. CDR3 length: 14 residues. Germline V gene data show CDR1 as SGHTA and CDR2 as FQGNSA. The V end lost 3 bases, the J end lost 4 bases, and 7 bases lay between the germline ends. Written as DNA, the CDR3 is TGTGCCAGCAGCTTGGCCGAAGGGGCCAACGTCCTGACTTTC. Translating gives CASSLAEGANVLTF.

This clone occurred a few times. This rearrangement joins TRBV9 to TRBJ2-3, with unresolved D. The CDR3 totals 13 residues. Germline V lookup: CDR1 SGDLS, CDR2 YYNGEE. The V end lost 4 bases, the J end lost 2 bases, and 8 bases lay between the germline ends. DNA for the CDR3: TGTGCCAGCAGCCTTCAGATCACAGATACGCAGTATTTT. This translates into CASSLQITDTQYF. The whole variable domain, remainder taken from reference TRBV9 and TRBJ2-3, is DSGVTQTPKHLITATGQRVTLRCSPRSGDLSVYWYQQSLDQGLQFLIQYYNGEERAKGNILERFSAQQFPDLHSELNLSSLELGDSALYFCASSLQITDTQYFGPGTRLTVL.

The rearrangement joins TRBV30 to TRBJ1-1; D gene uncertain. The CDR3 has 13 amino acids. Between the trimmed V and J ends, which lost 0 bases and 5 bases, there was a span of 10 bases. Germline values: CDR1 GTSNPN, CDR2 SVGIG (reference sequence). In DNA form, the CDR3 reads TGTGCCTGGAGTGTAAACGCGCGGACTGAAGCTTTCTTT. Translated, it gives CAWSVNARTEAFF.

The table lists this clone with a few counts. This rearrangement joins TRBV5-1 to TRBJ1-5; TRBD1 matches at 9 bases. V shed 4 bases, J shed 4 bases, and the junction held 9 bases outside the gene matches. The CDR3 runs 16 residues. CDR1 and CDR2 from the germline V gene are SGHRS and YFSETQ. CDR3 nucleotides: TGCGCCAGCAGCCCTCGGGGACAGGGAGGTAATCAGCCCCAGCATTTT. Translation gives CASSPRGQGGNQPQHF. The full variable domain, its missing parts supplied by reference TRBV5-1 and TRBJ1-5, is KAGVTQTPRYLIKTRGQQVTLSCSPISGHRSVSWYQQTPGQGLQFLFEYFSETQRNKGNFPGRFSGRQFSNSRSEMNVSTLELGDSALYLCASSPRGQGGNQPQHFGDGTRLSIL.

The J gene is TRBJ1-2, the V gene TRBV28; 8 bases line up with TRBD1. Trimming removed 4 bases from V and 3 bases from J; junction bases left unmatched: 1. This CDR3 comprises 13 residues. Germline CDR1 MDHEN, CDR2 SYDVKM. The CDR3 bases are TGTGCCAGCAGTTGGGGACAGGACTATGGCTACACCTTC. Protein product: CASSWGQDYGYTF.

The chain couples TRBV6-5 to TRBJ1-1; D gene uncertain. Looked up from germline, CDR1 is MNHEY and CDR2 is SVGAGI. Trimming shortened V by 2 bases and J by 1 base, and 5 bases separated the two germline ends. The CDR3 spans 13 residues. The CDR3 sequence is CASSYGRNTEAFF. DNA for the CDR3: TGTGCCAGCAGTTACGGCAGGAACACTGAAGCTTTCTTT.

This chain uses TRBV19 with TRBJ1-1; TRBD1 might be the D (5 bases). CDR1 and CDR2 (germline): LNHDA, SQIVND (reference sequence). The germline V and J ends were trimmed by 5 bases and 0 bases, with 10 bases remaining between them. The CDR3 length is 14 residues. The CDR3: CASSAGVMNTEAFF. CDR3 nucleotide sequence: TGTGCCAGTAGTGCGGGGGTAATGAACACTGAAGCTTTCTTT.

The chain employs TRBV6-5 and TRBJ1-2; 7 nucleotides align to TRBD1. Germline V CDR1 and CDR2: MNHEY, SVGAGI. Trimming cost V 7 bases and J 8 bases; bases outside gene matches: 7. This CDR3 is 12 amino acids long. The CDR3 reads CASTLGTVGYTF. DNA for the CDR3: TGTGCCAGCACCCTCGGGACAGTCGGCTACACCTTC.

This clone was seen a handful of times. This chain uses TRBV28 with TRBJ2-1; 14 positions match TRBD2. The junction had 10 bases not matched to a gene; V was cut back by 5 bases and J by 7 bases. CDR1 and CDR2 from the germline V gene are MDHEN and SYDVKM. CDR3 length: 17 residues. CDR3 nucleotide sequence: TGTGCCAGCAGTAGTCCCGTCGGGACTAGCGGGAGTAATGAGCAGTTCTTC. As protein: CASSSPVGTSGSNEQFF.

J is TRBJ1-5 and V is TRBV2; maybe TRBD1 (6 bases). The V gene lost 8 bases and the J gene lost 0 bases, with 14 bases spanning the gap. The CDR3 covers 15 residues. Germline V CDR1 and CDR2: SNHLY, FYNNEI. CDR3 in amino acids: CASRLGGYSNQPQHF. Written as DNA, the CDR3 is TGTGCCAGCCGTTTAGGGGGTTATAGCAATCAGCCCCAGCATTTT.

This clone was seen a single time. The chain combines TRBV25-1 with TRBJ1-2, with a tentative D call TRBD1 (5 bases). V was clipped by 4 bases and J by 1 base, with 10 bases between them. The CDR3 has 14 amino acids. The germline gives CDR1 MGHDK, CDR2 SYGVNS. The CDR3 coding sequence is TGTGCCAGCAGTGCAACAGGAATTAACTATGGCTACACCTTC. Translating it yields CASSATGINYGYTF.

The J gene is TRBJ2-1, the V gene TRBV25-1; TRBD2 matches at 7 bases. The CDR3 is 14 residues long. The V segment lost 4 bases and the J segment 11 bases; nucleotides outside the gene matches: 11. The V gene's germline CDR1 is MGHDK and CDR2 SYGVNS. This CDR3 reads CASSALSLSGKQFF. The CDR3 DNA sequence: TGTGCCAGCAGTGCTCTAAGCTTGAGCGGGAAGCAGTTCTTC.

Details on this clone: At one end the junction does not follow the germline gene, possibly because of a read error. The V call is TRBV7-9, the J call TRBJ1-5; the D gene is possibly TRBD1 (5 bases). The CDR3 totals 14 residues. Germline-derived CDR1 and CDR2 are SEHNR and FQNEAQ (reference sequence). The CDR3 is CSSSPQGSNQPQHF. In DNA, the CDR3 is TGTTCCAGCAGTCCTCAGGGAAGCAATCAGCCCCAGCATTTT.